The 28 T cell receptor beta chains given below trace back to one sample, sequenced in a study of cytomegalovirus exposure and HLA in healthy donors. Data came from immunoSEQ multiplex PCR; TCRdb stores just in-frame clones and leaves some out. The sample lists roughly 50,000 clones, 93% occurring once. The material sequenced was PBMCs. The receptors were sampled from a woman in her late teens or twenties in good health and CMV-seropositive.

The chain uses TRBV6-1 and TRBJ1-1; possibly TRBD1 for D (5 bases). Deletions cut 6 bases from V and 3 bases from J, with 14 bases between. The CDR3 is 14 amino acids. CDR1 and CDR2 from the germline V gene are MNHNS and SASEGT. The CDR3 loop reads CASSDIRGDTEAFF. Written as DNA, the CDR3 is TGTGCCAGCAGCGACATTCGGGGGGACACTGAAGCTTTCTTT.

The CDR3 DNA sequence: TGCGCCAGCAGTGAGTCCGACAGGGCCTCCTACGAGCAGTACTTC. Amino acid sequence: CASSESDRASYEQYF. The rearrangement joins TRBV10-1 to TRBJ2-7; 7 nucleotides align to TRBD1. Losses at the gene ends were 0 bases for V and 0 bases for J; bases not matched to a gene: 2. CDR3 length: 15 residues. CDR1 is WNHNN and CDR2 is SYGVQD in the germline V gene (reference sequence).

CDR3 nucleotide sequence: TGTGCCAGCAGTGACTCGGTAGGGGGGGGCACAGATACGCAGTATTTT. This sequence encodes CASSDSVGGGTDTQYF. The chain employs TRBV6-4 and TRBJ2-3; maybe TRBD2 (7 bases). This CDR3 comprises 16 residues. V was shortened by 0 bases and J by 1 base, with 11 bases between the two germline ends. Germline lookup yields CDR1 MRHNA and CDR2 SNTAGT.

The chain joins TRBV6-5 to TRBJ2-7; 7 bases map to TRBD1. Germline V gene data show CDR1 as MNHEY and CDR2 as SVGAGI. The CDR3 totals 14 residues. Trimming removed 4 bases from V and 0 bases from J; junction bases left unmatched: 3. CDR3 sequence: CASSLDRDSYEQYF. The DNA for the CDR3 is TGTGCCAGCAGTTTAGACAGGGACTCCTACGAGCAGTACTTC.

The chain couples TRBV19 to TRBJ2-2; unclear D gene. CDR3 length: 14 amino acids. The germline gives CDR1 LNHDA, CDR2 SQIVND (reference sequence). The V end lost 0 bases, the J end lost 3 bases, and 5 bases lay between the germline ends. The CDR3 bases are TGTGCCAGTAGTATAGACGTTTACACCGGGGAGCTGTTTTTT. Its protein is CASSIDVYTGELFF.

The chain couples TRBV2 to TRBJ2-3; maybe TRBD2 (7 bases). The germline gives CDR1 SNHLY, CDR2 FYNNEI. This CDR3 comprises 15 residues. Trimming left V 7 bases short and J 2 bases short, with 16 bases between. The CDR3: CASKGGGTITDTQYF. The CDR3 coding sequence is TGTGCCAGCAAGGGGGGGGGCACAATCACAGATACGCAGTATTTT.

This clone appeared a single time. This sequence joins TRBV2 and TRBJ2-7; D is ambiguous. CDR3 length: 16 amino acids. Trimming pared 2 bases from V and 2 bases from J, leaving 16 bases between. Germline loops: CDR1 SNHLY, CDR2 FYNNEI. The DNA for the CDR3 is TGTGCCAGCAGTGAATTGAAAGGAGTTGTCCCCTACGAGCAGTACTTC. This codes for CASSELKGVVPYEQYF.

The genes are TRBV11-2 and TRBJ1-3, with 8 bases that match TRBD1. J gave up 1 base and V 5 bases, and 1 base lay outside the gene matches. The CDR3 contains 14 residues. Per germline, CDR1 SGHAT and CDR2 FQNNGV. As DNA, the CDR3 is TGTGCCAGCAGCCGGGACAGGTCTGGAAACACCATATATTTT. Protein sequence: CASSRDRSGNTIYF. Full variable domain (remainder filled in from reference TRBV11-2 and TRBJ1-3): EAGVAQSPRYKIIEKRQSVAFWCNPISGHATLYWYQQILGQGPKLLIQFQNNGVVDDSQLPKDRFSAERLKGVDSTLKIQPAKLEDSAVYLCASSRDRSGNTIYFGEGSWLTVV.

The J gene is TRBJ1-6, the V gene TRBV15; TRBD1 might be the D (6 bases). Per the germline V gene, CDR1 is LNHNV and CDR2 is YYDKDF (reference sequence). This CDR3 has 15 residues. V was trimmed by 4 bases and J by 5 bases, leaving 12 bases between them. CDR3 coding DNA: TGTGCCACCAGCACGGACAGTCGAAATAATTCACCCCTCCACTTT. This codes for CATSTDSRNNSPLHF. The complete variable domain, with remaining parts taken from reference TRBV15 and TRBJ1-6, reads DAMVIQNPRYQVTQFGKPVTLSCSQTLNHNVMYWYQQKSSQAPKLLFHYYDKDFNNEADTPDNFQSRRPNTSFCFLDIRSPGLGDTAMYLCATSTDSRNNSPLHFGNGTRLTVT.

V usage is TRBV7-3 and J usage is TRBJ2-2, with 7 bases fitting TRBD1. This CDR3 is 15 amino acids long. V was clipped by 5 bases and J by 0 bases; unmatched bases: 3. In germline, CDR1 is SGHTA, CDR2 FQGTGA. In nucleotides, the CDR3 is TGTGCCAGCAGCCCAGGGACAGCGAACACCGGGGAGCTGTTTTTT. Protein: CASSPGTANTGELFF.

The V and J genes are TRBV4-3 and TRBJ1-5; D remains ambiguous. Trimming cost V 0 bases and J 3 bases, with 12 bases left between them. The CDR3 is 16 residues long. In germline, CDR1 is LGHNA, CDR2 YSLEER. The CDR3 protein is CASSQDWGAPNQPQHF. CDR3 DNA sequence: TGCGCCAGCAGCCAAGATTGGGGAGCCCCCAATCAGCCCCAGCATTTT.

The V and J genes are TRBV28 and TRBJ1-1; D unclear. The CDR3 spans 14 residues. V lost 8 bases, J lost 6 bases, and 19 bases lay in between. Germline V CDR1 and CDR2: MDHEN, SYDVKM. Written as DNA, the CDR3 is TGTGCCAGCGGACCGGTTGTGGGGAGGGCTGAAGCTTTCTTT. Its translation: CASGPVVGRAEAFF.

V and J are TRBV6-5 and TRBJ1-5; D uncertain. Trimming removed 6 bases from V and 5 bases from J, with 11 bases in between. There are 13 residues in the CDR3. Germline V lookup: CDR1 MNHEY, CDR2 SVGAGI. The CDR3 reads CASSSRRYQPQHF. CDR3 DNA sequence: TGTGCCAGCAGCTCCCGTAGATATCAGCCCCAGCATTTT.

This chain links TRBV19 with TRBJ2-3; 7 bases align to TRBD2. CDR3 length equals 15 residues. CDR1 and CDR2 (germline): LNHDA, SQIVND (reference sequence). Losses at the gene ends were 5 bases for V and 2 bases for J; bases not matched to a gene: 7. The CDR3: CASSPLARVTDTQYF. CDR3 sequence (DNA): TGTGCCAGTAGTCCACTAGCGAGAGTCACAGATACGCAGTATTTT.

The rearrangement uses TRBV7-2 and TRBJ2-3, with D perhaps matching TRBD1 (6 bases). The CDR3 consists of 15 residues. From germline, CDR1 is SGHTA and CDR2 FQGNSA. V was trimmed by 6 bases and J by 0 bases, leaving 13 bases between them. The CDR3 spells CASRLTGKSTDTQYF. The CDR3 DNA sequence: TGTGCCAGCAGATTAACAGGGAAAAGCACAGATACGCAGTATTTT.

The rearrangement joins TRBV7-9 to TRBJ1-4, with D hard to call. The CDR3 runs to 14 residues. With 3 bases removed from V and 3 bases from J, the gap between germline ends came to 8 bases. Per the germline V gene, CDR1 is SEHNR and CDR2 is FQNEAQ (reference sequence). CDR3 amino acids: CASSLSRSNEKLFF. The CDR3 DNA is TGTGCCAGCAGCTTGAGTCGATCTAATGAAAAACTGTTTTTT.

The rearrangement uses TRBV6-6 and TRBJ2-5; 8 bases align to TRBD2. V was pared by 6 bases and J by 4 bases, with 7 bases of the junction left unmatched. The CDR3 totals 14 residues. Germline lookup yields CDR1 MNHNY and CDR2 SVGAGI (reference sequence). CDR3: CASSRTSFGETQYF. CDR3 bases: TGTGCCAGCAGCCGGACTAGCTTCGGAGAGACCCAGTACTTC.

The CDR3 DNA is TGTGCCAGCAGCCCGGGACGGGAGAAGAACACTGAAGCTTTCTTT. This translates into CASSPGREKNTEAFF. V usage is TRBV11-2 and J usage is TRBJ1-1, with D possibly TRBD1 on 5 matching bases. CDR1 SGHAT and CDR2 FQNNGV come from the germline V gene. The CDR3 spans 15 residues. Trimming pared 5 bases from V and 1 base from J, leaving 14 bases between.

This clone was seen once. The CDR3 coding sequence is TGTGCCAGCAGCTTAATCAGGGGTGATGACCCAGCCGGCACTGAAGCTTTCTTT. It yields the protein CASSLIRGDDPAGTEAFF. This sequence joins TRBV13 and TRBJ1-1; weak D call: TRBD1 (6 bases). Looked up from germline, CDR1 is PRHDT and CDR2 is FYEKMQ (reference sequence). There are 18 residues in the CDR3. The V end was cut by 2 bases, the J end by 4 bases, with 23 bases between.

The J gene is TRBJ2-1, the V gene TRBV27; weak D call: TRBD2 (6 bases). This CDR3 region has 17 residues. Between the trimmed V and J ends, which lost 2 bases and 0 bases, there was a span of 14 bases. Germline V gives CDR1 MNHEY, CDR2 SMNVEV (reference sequence). DNA of the CDR3: TGTGCCAGCAGTTTACACGCATCGGGAGACTCCTACAATGAGCAGTTCTTC. Translated, it gives CASSLHASGDSYNEQFF.

The CDR3 region is CATSRTRDSRGDTGELFF. The CDR3 DNA reads as TGTGCCACCAGCAGGACCAGAGATAGCAGGGGCGACACCGGGGAGCTGTTTTTT. The chain uses TRBV15 and TRBJ2-2; D perhaps matches TRBD1 (6 bases). Germline CDR1 LNHNV, CDR2 YYDKDF (reference sequence). Trimming took 3 bases from V and 3 from J, leaving 20 bases between them. This CDR3 is built from 18 residues.

J is TRBJ1-2 and V is TRBV14; D may be TRBD1 (6 bases). This CDR3 has 15 residues. Trimming stripped 5 bases from V and 2 bases from J, with 15 bases between. CDR1 SGHDN and CDR2 FVKESK come from the germline V gene. CDR3 amino acids: CASSRTLGGNYGYTF. The DNA for the CDR3 is TGTGCCAGCAGCAGAACCTTAGGGGGAAACTATGGCTACACCTTC.

The chain recombines TRBV27 with TRBJ2-7, with 7 positions matching TRBD1. The CDR3 loop spans 14 amino acids. The ends lost 5 bases at V and 4 bases at J; junction bases unmatched: 8. The germline V gene encodes CDR1 MNHEY and CDR2 SMNVEV (reference sequence). CDR3 nucleotide sequence: TGTGCCAGCAGTACCAACAGGGGTGGTTACGAGCAGTACTTC. Translation gives CASSTNRGGYEQYF.

The CDR3 DNA sequence: TGTGCCAGCAGCTCGCTCATAGCGGGGGCCTACAATGAGCAGTTCTTC. It codes for CASSSLIAGAYNEQFF. The chain employs TRBV7-8 and TRBJ2-1; 9 nucleotides agree with TRBD2. The trim removed 4 bases at V and 2 bases at J, leaving 6 bases unmatched. Germline V gives CDR1 SGHVS, CDR2 FQNEAQ. The CDR3 is 16 amino acids.

The chain joins TRBV27 to TRBJ1-6, with TRBD1 matching over 7 bases. With 3 bases clipped from V and 6 bases from J, the junction kept 14 bases outside the gene matches. The germline V gene encodes CDR1 MNHEY and CDR2 SMNVEV (reference sequence). The CDR3 has 18 amino acids. The CDR3: CASSFKSGRDRANSPLHF. The CDR3, as DNA: TGTGCCAGCAGTTTTAAGTCCGGTCGGGACAGAGCTAATTCACCCCTCCACTTT.

This chain joins TRBV29-1 and TRBJ1-6, with D unresolved. From germline, CDR1 is SQVTM and CDR2 ANQGSEA. CDR3 length: 14 amino acids. The V end lost 7 bases, the J end lost 1 base, and 11 bases lay between the germline ends. The CDR3 protein is CSARQDSYNSPLHF. In nucleotides, the CDR3 is TGCAGCGCCCGCCAGGATTCCTATAATTCACCCCTCCACTTT. The complete variable domain, with remaining parts taken from reference TRBV29-1 and TRBJ1-6, reads SAVISQKPSRDICQRGTSLTIQCQVDSQVTMMFWYRQQPGQSLTLIATANQGSEATYESGFVIDKFPISRPNLTFSTLTVSNMSPEDSSIYLCSARQDSYNSPLHFGNGTRLTVT.

A few counts support this clone. This rearrangement joins TRBV2 to TRBJ1-2; a weak D match, TRBD1 (6 bases). CDR1 SNHLY and CDR2 FYNNEI come from the germline V gene. V lost 8 bases and J 4 bases, leaving 14 bases between the germline ends. This CDR3 region has 13 residues. CDR3 nucleotides: TGTGCCAGCTACCTGGGGACATCCTATGGCTACACCTTC. This gives the protein CASYLGTSYGYTF.

V and J are TRBV7-9 and TRBJ1-3; D unclear. V was trimmed by 5 bases and J by 0 bases, leaving 14 bases between them. The CDR3 contains 16 residues. Germline V gives CDR1 SEHNR, CDR2 FQNEAQ (reference sequence). The CDR3 loop reads CASSPWGVPSGNTIYF. DNA of the CDR3: TGTGCCAGCAGCCCCTGGGGAGTCCCCTCTGGAAACACCATATATTTT. Combining the CDR3 with reference TRBV7-9 and TRBJ1-3 gives the whole variable domain DTGVSQNPRHKITKRGQNVTFRCDPISEHNRLYWYRQTLGQGPEFLTYFQNEAQLEKSRLLSDRFSAERPKGSFSTLEIQRTEQGDSAMYLCASSPWGVPSGNTIYFGEGSWLTVV.